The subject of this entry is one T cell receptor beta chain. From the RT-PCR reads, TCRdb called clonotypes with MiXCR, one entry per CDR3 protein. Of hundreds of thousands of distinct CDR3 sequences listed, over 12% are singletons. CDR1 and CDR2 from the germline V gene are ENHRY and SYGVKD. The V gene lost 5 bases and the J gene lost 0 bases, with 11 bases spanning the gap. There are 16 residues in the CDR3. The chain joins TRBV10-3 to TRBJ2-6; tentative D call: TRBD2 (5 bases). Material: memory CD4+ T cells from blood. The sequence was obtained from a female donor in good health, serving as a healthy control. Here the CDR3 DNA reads TGTGCCATCAGTTCAGAGGGTTACTCTGGGGCCAACGTCCTGACTTTC. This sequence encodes CAISSEGYSGANVLTF.